The clone carrying this T cell receptor (beta chain) came up many times. Antigen specificity is unknown. Cells are PBMCs isolated from over 7.5 ml of fresh blood. This CDR3 contains 14 residues. The J segment lost 2 bases and the V segment lost 7 bases, leaving 8 bases of the junction unmatched. Germline V gene data show CDR1 as SGHRS and CDR2 as YFSETQ. These data are taken from a study of T cells in Graves' hyperthyroidism and ophthalmopathy. Study-wide points: Ophthalmopathy, which appeared later, was predicted by the model a median about 6 months before onset.

There were TCR beta CDR3 regions amplified from RNA transcripts. A set of HTBI primers served as the primers for a first-round RT-PCR of the TCR CDR3. TCRdb re-called the multiplex PCR reads with MiXCR, one entry per CDR3 protein. Of approximately 600,000 distinct CDR3 sequences listed, 15% to 20% are singletons. The chain combines TRBV5-1 with TRBJ1-1; 7 bases align to TRBD1. The sample comprised blood. The sequence came from a woman in her twenties or thirties with Graves' hyperthyroidism. DNA of the CDR3: TGCGCCAGCTTCCGGGACAGTTCTAACACTGAAGCTTTCTTT. It is translated as CASFRDSSNTEAFF.